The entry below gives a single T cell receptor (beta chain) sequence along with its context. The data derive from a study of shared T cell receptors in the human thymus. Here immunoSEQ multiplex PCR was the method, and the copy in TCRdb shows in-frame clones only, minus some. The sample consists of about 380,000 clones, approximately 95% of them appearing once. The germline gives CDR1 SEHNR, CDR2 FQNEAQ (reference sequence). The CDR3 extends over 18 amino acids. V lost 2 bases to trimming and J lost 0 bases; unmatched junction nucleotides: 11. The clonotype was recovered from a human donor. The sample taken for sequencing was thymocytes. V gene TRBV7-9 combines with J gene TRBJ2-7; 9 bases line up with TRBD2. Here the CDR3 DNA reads TGTGCCAGCAGCTTAACGGTGGGGGGACTAGCCTCCTCCTACGAGCAGTACTTC. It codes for CASSLTVGGLASSYEQYF.